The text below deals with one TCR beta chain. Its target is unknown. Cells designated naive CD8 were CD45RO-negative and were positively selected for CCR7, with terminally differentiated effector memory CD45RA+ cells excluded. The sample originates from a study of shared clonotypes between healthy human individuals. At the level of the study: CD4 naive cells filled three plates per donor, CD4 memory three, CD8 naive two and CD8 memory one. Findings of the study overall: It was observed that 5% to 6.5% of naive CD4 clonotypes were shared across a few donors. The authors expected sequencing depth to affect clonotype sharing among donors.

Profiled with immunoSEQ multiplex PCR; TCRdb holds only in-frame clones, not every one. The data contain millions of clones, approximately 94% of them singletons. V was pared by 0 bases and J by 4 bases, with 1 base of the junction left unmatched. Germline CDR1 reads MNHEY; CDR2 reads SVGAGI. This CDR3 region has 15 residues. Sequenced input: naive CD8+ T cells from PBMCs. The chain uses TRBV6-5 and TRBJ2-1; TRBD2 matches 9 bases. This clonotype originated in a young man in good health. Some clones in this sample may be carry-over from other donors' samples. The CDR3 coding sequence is TGTGCCAGCAGTTACTCCCTAGCGGGATACAATGAGCAGTTCTTC. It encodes CASSYSLAGYNEQFF.